This T cell receptor beta chain stems from a study of blood T cells in healthy people across ages. Study-level points and caveats: The fall in TCR beta diversity per million T cells was roughly linear with age. Aged donors had fewer naive CD4+ cells and lower diversity than long-lived donors. The unsorted PBMCs prevented any conclusive comparison of naive versus antigen-experienced cells.

V lost 4 bases and J lost 2, with 15 bases in between. Per germline, CDR1 MDHEN and CDR2 SYDVKM. The CDR3 has 15 residues. About this clonotype: Its antigen is not identified.

Primed by a sample-barcoded 5' primer and a J-beta primer mix, a second PCR proceeded for about 6 to 12 cycles. Each cDNA molecule was tagged by a template-switch adaptor with 12 random nucleotides. TCRdb reanalysed the 5' RACE reads using MiXCR and keeps one entry per CDR3 protein. Counted here are roughly 680,000 distinct CDR3 sequences, approximately 52% occurring once; the ten biggest clones make up less than 15%. The TCR originated in a woman older than 75 in good health. The sample taken for sequencing was blood. This rearrangement joins TRBV28 to TRBJ2-7; D is unclear. The CDR3 DNA follows: TGTGCCAGCAGTTCCCCGGGCACCTACGCCTACGAGCAGTACTTC. It translates to CASSSPGTYAYEQYF.